This T cell receptor (beta chain) came from a study of T-cell reconstitution after alpha-beta-depleted transplantation in children. The CDR3 spans 15 residues. Trimming shortened V by 4 bases and J by 5 bases, and 14 bases separated the two germline ends. Germline-derived CDR1 and CDR2 are MGHRA and YSYEKL. A library of TCRbeta sequences, prepared with unique molecular identifiers, was generated. TCRdb re-analysed the PCR reads in MiXCR, keeping a single row per CDR3 protein. Altogether about 58,000 distinct CDR3 sequences are present, 44% being singletons, with the ten largest covering 95% to 98%. This clonotype was recorded at least ten times. The antigen is unknown. Regarding the study as a whole: Day-60 TCRbeta diversity that was high in some patients was derived from surviving recipient T cells and thymic progenitors. Alpha-beta T cells present about two months after transplant were reported to originate from several hundred expanded graft clones. T-cell numbers and diversity one year post-transplant derived largely from freshly generated T cells.

The specimen was PBMCs, mostly from graft donor cells, collected 360 days after TCRalphabeta/CD19-depleted stem cell transplant. The chain uses TRBV4-1 and TRBJ1-4, with D tentatively TRBD1 (6 bases). This clonotype originated in a male patient under 18 who had a stem cell transplant for acute lymphoblastic leukemia, so the T cells may come from the graft donor. DNA for the CDR3: TGCGCCAGCAGCCTCAGCGGGCAGGGGAATGAAAAACTGTTTTTT. It yields the protein CASSLSGQGNEKLFF.